These 27 T cell receptor beta chains originate from one sample sequenced in a study of vaccination and CD4 T cells after COVID-19. The sample's time point: late sampling 161 to 241 days after vaccination in three convalescent patients. Treatment meaning: approximately 9-day PBMC culture with coronavirus spike peptide pools or control peptides (ViraFEST assay). Cultured CD4+ T-cell DNA underwent Oncomine TCR Beta short-read sequencing. TCRdb redid the calling of the PCR reads with MiXCR, one entry per CDR3 protein. Here the sample spans under 30,000 distinct CDR3 sequences, about 35% being singletons. Antigens for these TCRs are unknown. The sequenced sample was CD4+ T cells from blood, cultured in vitro, obtained about 7 months after SARS-CoV-2 vaccination. The origin of the receptors is a human donor who had recovered from COVID-19.

This clonotype has a handful of counts. The V call is TRBV5-4, the J call TRBJ2-5; 7 nucleotides match TRBD1. V lost 4 bases, J lost 4 bases, and 4 bases stayed unmatched. The CDR3 has 13 amino acids. CDR1 SGHNT and CDR2 YYREEE come from the germline V gene (reference sequence). The CDR3 nucleotides are TGTGCCAGCAGCAGGGACAGCGGAGAGACCCAGTACTTC. Encoded protein: CASSRDSGETQYF.

The chain links TRBV24-1 to TRBJ2-5; 8 nucleotides align to TRBD2. CDR3 length: 12 residues. J was trimmed by 7 bases and V by 5 bases; bases with no gene match: 2. The germline gives CDR1 KGHDR, CDR2 SFDVKD. The CDR3 DNA follows: TGTGCCACCAGTGCGGGGGGGTGGACCCAGTACTTC. This translates into CATSAGGWTQYF.

V gene TRBV15 combines with J gene TRBJ2-7, with 8 bases aligning to TRBD1. Germline CDR1 reads LNHNV; CDR2 reads YYDKDF (reference sequence). The V segment lost 1 base and the J segment 6 bases; nucleotides outside the gene matches: 23. This CDR3 region has 20 residues. The CDR3 DNA reads as TGTGCCACCAGCAGAGGCCCGCGGGACAGGTCCGCGACGGGGAGGAGCGAGCAGTACTTC. Protein sequence: CATSRGPRDRSATGRSEQYF. Drawing the rest from reference TRBV15 and TRBJ2-7, the complete variable domain is DAMVIQNPRYQVTQFGKPVTLSCSQTLNHNVMYWYQQKSSQAPKLLFHYYDKDFNNEADTPDNFQSRRPNTSFCFLDIRSPGLGDTAMYLCATSRGPRDRSATGRSEQYFGPGTRLTVT.

The rearrangement uses TRBV20-1 and TRBJ2-1; D might be TRBD1 (6 bases). V was trimmed by 4 bases and J by 7 bases, leaving 14 bases between them. The CDR3 is 13 residues long. The germline V gene encodes CDR1 DFQATT and CDR2 SNEGSKA (reference sequence). The CDR3 nucleotides are TGCAGTGCTAAATTACAGGGTAGGAATGAGCAGTTCTTC. Protein sequence: CSAKLQGRNEQFF.

This chain joins TRBV7-2 and TRBJ1-1; D possibly corresponds to TRBD1 (5 bases). This CDR3 has 13 amino acids. The germline gives CDR1 SGHTA, CDR2 FQGNSA. V was pared by 5 bases and J by 7 bases, with 14 bases between. The CDR3: CASSVHRDGEAFF. The CDR3 DNA sequence: TGTGCCAGCAGCGTGCACCGGGACGGTGAAGCTTTCTTT.

The gene calls are TRBV6-1 and TRBJ2-3; TRBD2 aligns across 10 bases. CDR1 is MNHNS, CDR2 SASEGT, per germline. The CDR3 has 15 residues. With 6 bases clipped from V and 2 bases from J, the junction kept 5 bases outside the gene matches. CDR3 coding DNA: TGTGCCAGCAGCCGAGCGGGAGGGTACACAGATACGCAGTATTTT. Amino acids: CASSRAGGYTDTQYF.

V usage is TRBV28 and J usage is TRBJ2-5, with D possibly TRBD2 on 6 matching bases. With 1 base removed from V and 6 bases from J, the gap between germline ends came to 15 bases. This CDR3 is built from 15 residues. CDR1 is MDHEN and CDR2 is SYDVKM in the germline V gene. CDR3 protein: CASSLLRRERQTQYF. The CDR3 nucleotides are TGTGCCAGCAGTTTATTGAGACGGGAGCGTCAGACCCAGTACTTC. The full variable domain, completed using reference TRBV28 and TRBJ2-5, is DVKVTQSSRYLVKRTGEKVFLECVQDMDHENMFWYRQDPGLGLRLIYFSYDVKMKEKGDIPEGYSVSREKKERFSLILESASTNQTSMYLCASSLLRRERQTQYFGPGTRLLVL.

This clonotype was counted a few times. This chain links TRBV6-5 with TRBJ2-1; possible D gene TRBD2, 6 bases. Trimming took 4 bases from V and 6 from J, leaving 13 bases between them. The CDR3 is 14 amino acids. CDR1 and CDR2 (germline): MNHEY, SVGAGI. For the CDR3, the DNA is TGTGCCAGCAGTTCGCGGGAAAGGGTCAATGAGCAGTTCTTC. As protein: CASSSRERVNEQFF.

Comment on this clonotype: Germline and junction disagree at one end, which may indicate a read error. V and J are TRBV20-1 and TRBJ2-2; D might be TRBD2 (5 bases). CDR3 length: 13 residues. Germline V gene lookup returns CDR1 DFQATT and CDR2 SNEGSKA (reference sequence). The CDR3 sequence: CSAKLHDTGELLF. The CDR3 DNA reads as TGCAGTGCTAAGCTCCACGACACCGGGGAGCTGCTTTTT.

The chain couples TRBV6-1 to TRBJ2-5, with TRBD1 as a possible D gene (5 bases). Germline V gene lookup returns CDR1 MNHNS and CDR2 SASEGT. The V and J ends lost 6 bases and 1 base respectively, with 9 bases between them. This CDR3 comprises 13 residues. The CDR3 nucleotides are TGTGCCAGCAGGAAGGACACCCAAGAGACCCAGTACTTC. Translating it yields CASRKDTQETQYF.

This clonotype was detected only a few times. The V gene is TRBV12-3 or TRBV12-4, the J gene TRBJ1-5; D unresolved. Trimming removed 2 bases from V and 9 bases from J, with 11 bases in between. The CDR3 spans 13 residues. The CDR3 sequence is CASSLYGSGPQHF. Written as DNA, the CDR3 is TGTGCCAGCAGTTTATATGGGAGCGGGCCCCAGCATTTT.

This clonotype was seen more than once but under ten times. The V gene is TRBV7-9, the J gene TRBJ1-1; D gene unclear. This CDR3 comprises 11 residues. Germline CDR1 is SEHNR and CDR2 is FQNEAQ (reference sequence). Trimming removed 5 bases at V and 2 bases at J, with 3 bases between. CDR3 sequence: CASSVNTEAFF. CDR3 DNA: TGTGCCAGCAGCGTAAACACTGAAGCTTTCTTT.

The table lists this clonotype with a few counts. V and J are TRBV6-5 and TRBJ1-3; perhaps TRBD1 as D (6 bases). The CDR3 is 15 amino acids. Germline CDR1 reads MNHEY; CDR2 reads SVGAGI. Trimming stripped 0 bases from V and 2 bases from J, with 8 bases between. CDR3 coding DNA: TGTGCCAGCAGTTACTCGGACAGAGCTGGAAACACCATATATTTT. This gives the protein CASSYSDRAGNTIYF.

In this sample, this clonotype turned up a few times. The chain links TRBV27 to TRBJ1-1; D possibly corresponds to TRBD1 (6 bases). The CDR3 covers 15 residues. CDR1 is MNHEY, CDR2 SMNVEV, per germline (reference sequence). The V gene lost 5 bases and the J gene lost 6 bases, with 19 bases spanning the gap. The CDR3 DNA sequence: TGTGCCAGCAGTCCCCTAGGACAGTCTTTTGCTGAAGCTTTCTTT. Its translation: CASSPLGQSFAEAFF.

This clonotype was seen more than once but under ten times. The CDR3 protein is CASSPRTDTEAFF. CDR3 DNA sequence: TGTGCCAGCAGTCCTAGGACAGACACTGAAGCTTTCTTT. The J gene is TRBJ1-1, the V gene TRBV6-1; tentatively, D is TRBD1 (6 bases). Germline V lookup: CDR1 MNHNS, CDR2 SASEGT. V was cut by 5 bases and J by 3 bases, with 10 bases left in between. This CDR3 has 13 amino acids.

V is TRBV5-4 and J is TRBJ2-6; D is possibly TRBD1 (6 bases). Looked up from germline, CDR1 is SGHNT and CDR2 is YYREEE (reference sequence). Deletions cut 4 bases from V and 4 bases from J, with 18 bases between. The length of the CDR3 is 17 residues. CDR3 DNA: TGTGCCAGCAGCGGACAAAAGACAGGAGACGGGGCCAACGTCCTGACTTTC. Translation gives CASSGQKTGDGANVLTF.

The gene calls are TRBV12-3 or TRBV12-4 and TRBJ2-3; TRBD2 aligns across 13 bases. This CDR3 has 19 amino acids. The V segment lost 3 bases and the J segment 10 bases; nucleotides outside the gene matches: 19. The CDR3 is CASSFRPKLAGGPIRSQYF. As DNA, the CDR3 is TGTGCCAGCAGTTTCCGTCCCAAACTAGCGGGAGGGCCCATTAGGTCGCAGTATTTT.

This clonotype was picked up a small number of times. The chain couples TRBV7-9 to TRBJ2-7; no clear D gene. The CDR3 totals 13 residues. V lost 5 bases to trimming and J lost 4 bases, with 12 bases between them. Germline assignment: CDR1 SEHNR and CDR2 FQNEAQ (reference sequence). CDR3 in amino acids: CASSPNIKYEQYF. DNA of the CDR3: TGTGCCAGCAGCCCCAACATCAAATACGAGCAGTACTTC.

The CDR3 sequence: CASSWGILAGGTDTQYF. The CDR3 DNA reads TGTGCCAGCAGCTGGGGGATACTAGCGGGAGGCACAGATACGCAGTATTTT. The V and J genes are TRBV5-4 and TRBJ2-3; 11 bases match TRBD2. CDR1 is SGHNT and CDR2 is YYREEE in the germline V gene (reference sequence). V dropped 3 bases and J dropped 1; count of bases not matched to a gene: 7. The CDR3 runs to 17 residues.

There are a few counts of this clonotype. The gene calls are TRBV20-1 and TRBJ2-7; a weak D match, TRBD1 (5 bases). The CDR3 runs to 13 residues. The V and J ends lost 8 bases and 0 bases respectively, with 14 bases between them. CDR1 DFQATT and CDR2 SNEGSKA come from the germline V gene (reference sequence). The CDR3 region is CSCLGDSSYEQYF. In nucleotides, the CDR3 is TGCAGTTGCCTAGGTGACAGCTCCTACGAGCAGTACTTC.

This clonotype turned up a few times. The chain joins TRBV6-1 to TRBJ2-5; 10 positions match TRBD2. Germline V gene data show CDR1 as MNHNS and CDR2 as SASEGT. This CDR3 region has 15 residues. V shed 7 bases and J 10 bases; nucleotides not matched to a gene: 15. CDR3 in DNA: TGTGCCAGCACCGCCACTAGCGGGGCCCTTCGAAACCAGTACTTC. Translated, it gives CASTATSGALRNQYF.

The V gene is TRBV28, the J gene TRBJ1-6; 7 nucleotides line up with TRBD1. Unmatched junction bases numbered 8, after V lost 8 bases and J lost 7 bases. Germline CDR1 MDHEN, CDR2 SYDVKM. The CDR3 is 14 residues long. This CDR3 reads CASRPGQPNSPLHF. DNA of the CDR3: TGTGCCAGCCGACCGGGACAGCCGAATTCACCCCTCCACTTT.

This clonotype has only a few counts. The genes are TRBV7-9 and TRBJ2-5; D is unclear. Looked up from germline, CDR1 is SEHNR and CDR2 is FQNEAQ (reference sequence). CDR3 length: 13 amino acids. Trimming cost V 1 base and J 3 bases, with 6 bases left between them. CDR3: CASSLVREETQYF. As DNA, the CDR3 is TGTGCCAGCAGCTTAGTGCGCGAAGAGACCCAGTACTTC.

This clonotype has a handful of counts. The rearrangement links TRBV6-1 to TRBJ2-5, with TRBD2 matching 13 bases. CDR1 MNHNS and CDR2 SASEGT come from the germline V gene. V lost 2 bases, J lost 5 bases, and 5 bases stayed unmatched. This CDR3 contains 16 residues. CDR3 region: CASSERTSGSRETQYF. For the CDR3, the DNA is TGTGCCAGCAGTGAAAGGACTAGCGGGAGTCGGGAGACCCAGTACTTC.

A single count supports this clonotype. The chain carries TRBV2 and TRBJ2-1; TRBD2 is a possible D gene (5 bases). V was clipped by 4 bases and J by 10 bases, with 14 bases between them. Germline V lookup: CDR1 SNHLY, CDR2 FYNNEI. The CDR3 runs 13 residues. DNA for the CDR3: TGTGCCAGCAGTGCGTTAGCGCAAGGGGAGCAGTTCTTC. Protein product: CASSALAQGEQFF.

There are a few counts of this clonotype. The chain couples TRBV28 to TRBJ2-6, with D tentatively TRBD1 or TRBD2 (5 bases each). This CDR3 has 16 residues. Germline-derived CDR1 and CDR2 are MDHEN and SYDVKM. Deletions cut 7 bases from V and 0 bases from J, with 13 bases between. The CDR3: CASTSTGTSGANVLTF. CDR3 nucleotides: TGTGCCAGCACCTCAACCGGGACCTCTGGGGCCAACGTCCTGACTTTC.

The chain carries TRBV7-2 and TRBJ2-6; unclear D gene. Trimming removed 6 bases at V and 1 base at J, with 10 bases between. Germline CDR1 is SGHTA and CDR2 is FQGNSA. The length of the CDR3 is 15 residues. This CDR3 is CASRQRDSGANVLTF. The CDR3 DNA reads as TGTGCCAGCAGACAAAGGGATTCTGGGGCCAACGTCCTGACTTTC.